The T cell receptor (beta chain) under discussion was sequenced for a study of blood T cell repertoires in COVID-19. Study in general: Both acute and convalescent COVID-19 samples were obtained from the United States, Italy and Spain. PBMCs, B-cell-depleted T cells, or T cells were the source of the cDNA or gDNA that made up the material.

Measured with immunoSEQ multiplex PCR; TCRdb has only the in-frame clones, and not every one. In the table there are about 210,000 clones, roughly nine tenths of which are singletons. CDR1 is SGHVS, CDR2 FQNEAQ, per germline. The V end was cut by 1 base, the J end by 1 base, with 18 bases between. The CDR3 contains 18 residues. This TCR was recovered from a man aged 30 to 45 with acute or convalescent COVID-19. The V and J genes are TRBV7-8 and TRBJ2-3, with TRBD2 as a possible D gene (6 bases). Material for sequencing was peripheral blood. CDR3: CASSLVGFWGVGTDTQYF. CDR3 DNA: TGTGCCAGCAGCTTAGTTGGGTTTTGGGGGGTCGGCACAGATACGCAGTATTTT.